This T cell receptor beta chain was profiled in a study of blood T cell repertoires in COVID-19. Across the whole study: PBMCs, B-cell-depleted T cells, or T cells were the source of the cDNA or gDNA that made up the material.

Per the authors' pipeline: Estimated nucleated cell counts came from reference gene primer amplification. Sequencing was performed with immunoSEQ multiplex PCR; in TCRdb, only in-frame clones are kept and a portion is missing. That table supplies the V and J calls and clone size; D and trimming were determined from the DNA. The sample has approximately 360,000 clones; around 87% are singletons. This clone was counted once. CDR3 length: 14 residues. Germline V CDR1 and CDR2: LNHDA, SQIVND (reference sequence). Between the trimmed V and J ends, which lost 3 bases and 3 bases, there was a span of 11 bases.

This chain connects TRBV19 to TRBJ1-1; D may be TRBD1 (5 bases). This receptor was obtained from a man younger than 35 with active or convalescent COVID-19. The sample was peripheral blood. The CDR3 here is CASSIYSGYTEAFF. The CDR3, as DNA: TGTGCCAGTAGTATTTATTCAGGGTACACTGAAGCTTTCTTT.